This T cell receptor (beta chain) comes out of a study of T cells in Graves' hyperthyroidism and ophthalmopathy. Overall study findings and caveats: In the blood, most expanded thyroid clonotypes above 0.001 appeared as well. Ophthalmopathy cases were set apart from stable hyperthyroidism by a 13 V-J model.

Clinical symptoms, serum thyroxine and TRAb, thyroid ultrasound and orbital computed tomography together formed the diagnostic basis. From RNA transcripts, TCR beta CDR3 regions were amplified. A set of HTBI primers served as the primers for a first-round RT-PCR of the TCR CDR3. TCRdb redid the calling of the multiplex PCR reads with MiXCR, one entry per CDR3 protein. The table records 360,000 or so distinct CDR3 sequences, roughly 18% of them present only once. Ten or more counts support this clonotype. Its target is unknown. The CDR3 has 13 amino acids. The germline V and J ends were trimmed by 0 bases and 4 bases, with 9 bases remaining between them. In germline, CDR1 is SQVTM, CDR2 ANQGSEA.

The source is a woman in her thirties or forties with Graves' ophthalmopathy. Sequenced material: blood. The gene calls are TRBV29-1 and TRBJ1-2, with a possible D match to TRBD1 (5 bases). In nucleotides, the CDR3 is TGCAGCGTTGAAGATCAGGGCTTCTATGGCTACACCTTC. Translation gives CSVEDQGFYGYTF.